The present T cell receptor beta chain was sequenced within a study of shared clonotypes between healthy human individuals. Whole-study findings and limits: Memory subsets had estimated richness that was generally smaller than that of naive subsets. What rarefaction showed was incomplete sorted-subset sequencing despite large depth.

Points on this clone: Its antigen is unidentified.

Negatively enriched CD4+ T cells were divided by CD45RA into naive and memory. Data came from immunoSEQ multiplex PCR; TCRdb stores just in-frame clones and leaves some out. This sample carries about 2.4 million clones, roughly 93% of them seen once, and the ten largest clones take about 0.39%. The CDR3 runs to 16 residues. CDR1 is SGHRS and CDR2 is YFSETQ in the germline V gene. The V gene lost 1 base and the J gene lost 1 base, with 11 bases spanning the gap. This receptor was taken from a man younger than 30 in good health. Some clones in this sample may be carry-over from other donors' samples. The chain couples TRBV5-1 to TRBJ1-4; D may be TRBD1 (5 bases). The source material was naive CD4+ T cells from PBMCs. Specified subset: CD45RA+ positively selected. The CDR3 bases are TGCGCCAGCAGCTTGCCCGCAGGGTTAACTAATGAAAAACTGTTTTTT. Translation gives CASSLPAGLTNEKLFF.